The 30 T cell receptor beta chains listed next were all sequenced from one sample in a study of T cells in Graves' hyperthyroidism and ophthalmopathy. There were TCR beta CDR3 regions amplified from RNA transcripts. Carried out on the TCR CDR3, a first-round RT-PCR used the HTBI primer set. TCRdb re-called the multiplex PCR reads with MiXCR, one entry per CDR3 protein. The sample holds around 520,000 distinct CDR3 sequences, approximately 25% seen once. Sequences were obtained from blood. The receptors originated from a woman aged 25 to 45 with Graves' ophthalmopathy.

In the case of this clonotype: Given a much more abundant clone one base away, this may be a read error. The chain carries TRBV24-1 and TRBJ1-2, with D perhaps matching TRBD1 (5 bases). The CDR3 runs 12 residues. V was pared by 2 bases and J by 7 bases, with 7 bases between. CDR1 and CDR2 (germline): KGHDR, SFDVKD. The CDR3 nucleotides read TGTGCCACCAGTGATTGGGGGAGTGGCTACACCTTC. Its protein is CATSDWGSGYTF.

The count of this clonotype is one. J is TRBJ2-5 and V is TRBV12-3 or TRBV12-4; D not certain. The CDR3 is 16 amino acids. The germline V and J ends were trimmed by 7 bases and 3 bases, with 21 bases remaining between them. The CDR3 nucleotides read TGTGCCAGCACCTCCGTGGGATTCACCCCCGAAGAGACCCAGTACTTC. Protein: CASTSVGFTPEETQYF.

V is TRBV20-1 and J is TRBJ1-2; TRBD1 aligns across 7 bases. The CDR3 sequence is 14 residues long. Losses at the gene ends were 0 bases for V and 8 bases for J; bases not matched to a gene: 9. Germline V gene data show CDR1 as DFQATT and CDR2 as SNEGSKA (reference sequence). In DNA form, the CDR3 reads TGCAGTGCTAGAGATCAGGGGGAACTCGTAGGCTACACCTTC. This sequence encodes CSARDQGELVGYTF.

CDR3 DNA: TGTGCCAGCAGCTCCGGTGGTCGGGTCTACGAGCAGTACTTC. Translation: CASSSGGRVYEQYF. V usage is TRBV11-2 and J usage is TRBJ2-7, with D unclear. The CDR3 totals 14 residues. The germline CDR1 and CDR2 sequences are SGHAT and FQNNGV. V shed 4 bases and J shed 3 bases, with 13 bases lying between them.

This clonotype was counted ten times or more. The J gene is TRBJ2-6, the V gene TRBV12-3 or TRBV12-4, with TRBD1 matching 9 bases. V lost 3 bases to trimming and J lost 0 bases; unmatched junction nucleotides: 3. The CDR3 consists of 17 residues. CDR3 in DNA: TGTGCCAGCAGTTTTGGGACAGGGTTCTCTGGGGCCAACGTCCTGACTTTC. As protein: CASSFGTGFSGANVLTF.

The chain joins TRBV28 to TRBJ1-3, with 8 bases that match TRBD1. Per the germline V gene, CDR1 is MDHEN and CDR2 is SYDVKM. CDR3 length: 14 residues. J was trimmed by 4 bases and V by 4 bases; bases with no gene match: 3. The CDR3 bases are TGTGCCAGCAGTTCCGACAGGGGAGGAAACACCATATATTTT. Protein: CASSSDRGGNTIYF.

This clonotype was seen at least ten times. The chain carries TRBV10-3 and TRBJ2-7; D unresolved. Trimming took off 2 bases at V and 2 bases at J, with 4 bases between the two ends. Germline CDR1 and CDR2: ENHRY and SYGVKD. The length of the CDR3 is 12 residues. CDR3 region: CAISETAYEQYF. In DNA, the CDR3 is TGTGCCATCAGTGAGACGGCCTACGAGCAGTACTTC.

The V call is TRBV7-2, the J call TRBJ1-3; D gene uncertain. Trimming took off 2 bases at V and 2 bases at J, with 10 bases between the two ends. The length of the CDR3 is 15 residues. Germline-derived CDR1 and CDR2 are SGHTA and FQGNSA. The CDR3 sequence is CASSLQNRAGNTIYF. CDR3 nucleotides: TGTGCCAGCAGCTTACAGAATAGAGCTGGAAACACCATATATTTT.

This clonotype was seen only a few times. The chain employs TRBV3-1 and TRBJ1-5, with no clear D. The CDR3 spans 16 residues. The germline CDR1 and CDR2 sequences are LGHDT and YNNKEL (reference sequence). V was cut by 1 base and J by 3 bases, with 13 bases left in between. The CDR3 loop reads CASSQGFGSYNQPQHF. The CDR3 region has the DNA TGTGCCAGCAGCCAAGGGTTTGGCAGTTACAATCAGCCCCAGCATTTT.

To note about this clonotype: Sequence at one end of the junction differs from germline and may be a read error. In DNA form, the CDR3 reads TGTGCCAGCAGTTTAGCGGGGTCGAACGAGCAGTACTTC. It specifies CASSLAGSNEQYF. This rearrangement joins TRBV7-2 to TRBJ2-7; TRBD2 matches 8 bases. The CDR3 sequence is 13 residues long. Germline CDR1 is SGHTA and CDR2 is FQGNSA. Variable domain in full (rest from reference TRBV7-2 and TRBJ2-7): GAGVSQSPSNKVTEKGKDVELRCDPISGHTALYWYRQSLGQGLEFLIYFQGNSAPDKSGLPSDRFSAERTGGSVSTLTIQRTQQEDSAVYLCASSLAGSNEQYFGPGTRLTVT.

This clonotype was picked up one time. This may stem from a read error, because a much larger clone lies one nucleotide away. The chain is built from TRBV28 and TRBJ2-5; D is unclear. CDR3 length equals 10 residues. V lost 7 bases, J lost 5 bases, and 5 bases lay in between. Germline CDR1 is MDHEN and CDR2 is SYDVKM. The CDR3 region is CASKRETQYF. CDR3 nucleotides: TGTGCCAGCAAAAGGGAGACCCAGTACTTC.

Many counts were recorded for this clonotype. The chain couples TRBV6-5 to TRBJ2-7, with 10 nucleotides matching TRBD1. V lost 0 bases, J lost 4 bases, and 3 bases stayed unmatched. Germline CDR1 MNHEY, CDR2 SVGAGI. This CDR3 has 15 residues. DNA of the CDR3: TGTGCCAGCAGTTACTCCGGACAGGGGGGTTACGAGCAGTACTTC. Amino acids: CASSYSGQGGYEQYF.

This clonotype was counted many times. The chain uses TRBV6-1 and TRBJ2-7, with 11 bases lining up with TRBD2. CDR1 and CDR2 from the germline V gene are MNHNS and SASEGT. This CDR3 is 15 amino acids long. With V trimmed by 5 bases and J by 7 bases, 10 bases remained unmatched. The DNA of the CDR3 is TGTGCCAGCAGTACCACGGGACTAGCGGACAAGGAGCAGTACTTC. This encodes CASSTTGLADKEQYF.

This chain uses TRBV5-1 with TRBJ2-7; 7 bases align to TRBD1. Germline trimming cut 0 bases from V and 5 bases from J; bases unmatched to any gene: 5. Germline loops: CDR1 SGHRS, CDR2 YFSETQ. The CDR3 spans 14 residues. The chain's CDR3 is CASSLATGYHEQYF. The CDR3 DNA is TGCGCCAGCAGCTTGGCGACAGGGTACCACGAGCAGTACTTC.

This clonotype appeared many times. The CDR3 coding sequence is TGCAGTGCTAGAGATGGGGGGGCCACTGAAGCTTTCTTT. Translating it yields CSARDGGATEAFF. The chain has TRBV20-1 and TRBJ1-1; the D gene is possibly TRBD1 (6 bases). The length of the CDR3 is 13 residues. The germline V gene encodes CDR1 DFQATT and CDR2 SNEGSKA (reference sequence). With 0 bases removed from V and 4 bases from J, the gap between germline ends came to 9 bases.

This clonotype was counted many times. The chain recombines TRBV4-1 with TRBJ2-6; D gene uncertain. This CDR3 has 17 amino acids. V was clipped by 1 base and J by 0 bases, with 10 bases between them. CDR1 is MGHRA, CDR2 YSYEKL, per germline. The CDR3 sequence is CASSQGLGRSGANVLTF. The CDR3 DNA reads as TGCGCCAGCAGCCAAGGATTGGGTCGCTCTGGGGCCAACGTCCTGACTTTC.

The rearrangement joins TRBV7-8 to TRBJ2-5, with D possibly being TRBD2 (7 bases). The CDR3 loop spans 15 amino acids. CDR1 is SGHVS and CDR2 is FQNEAQ in the germline V gene. Trimming cost V 7 bases and J 5 bases, with 20 bases left between them. CDR3: CASIPRRGAQETQYF. The CDR3 DNA sequence: TGTGCCAGCATCCCCCGACGGGGGGCGCAGGAGACCCAGTACTTC.

The table lists this clonotype with many counts. V usage is TRBV2 and J usage is TRBJ2-2; D gene unclear. Germline assignment: CDR1 SNHLY and CDR2 FYNNEI. With 6 bases removed from V and 6 bases from J, the gap between germline ends came to 17 bases. The length of the CDR3 is 15 residues. This CDR3 reads CASSPPTPIPGELFF. The CDR3 DNA follows: TGTGCCAGCAGCCCCCCAACACCAATCCCCGGGGAGCTGTTTTTT.

This clonotype came up many times. The chain has TRBV2 and TRBJ2-7; TRBD2 aligns across 14 bases. Germline V CDR1 and CDR2: SNHLY, FYNNEI. V was pared by 8 bases and J by 3 bases, with 6 bases of the junction left unmatched. The CDR3 consists of 15 residues. The CDR3 nucleotides are TGTGCCAGCCGATGGACTAGCGGGGGGCACTACGAGCAGTACTTC. Its protein is CASRWTSGGHYEQYF.

This clonotype was seen repeatedly, ten times or more. The CDR3 DNA follows: TGTGCTAGTGGTTTGGCTACTCAGGTACCCTCCTACGAGCAGTACTTC. Translating gives CASGLATQVPSYEQYF. The chain combines TRBV12-5 with TRBJ2-7, with D unclear. This CDR3 spans 16 amino acids. The germline V and J ends were trimmed by 1 base and 0 bases, with 13 bases remaining between them. Germline CDR1 reads LGHNT; CDR2 reads FRNRAP.

A remark on this clonotype: A much larger clone differs from this one at a single base, so this may be a read error. The V gene is TRBV2, the J gene TRBJ2-2; no definite D call. The germline CDR1 and CDR2 sequences are SNHLY and FYNNEI. The CDR3 loop spans 16 amino acids. The CDR3 loop reads CAGRLTPGRDTGELFF. The CDR3 DNA follows: TGTGCCGGCAGGTTGACCCCCGGTCGGGACACCGGGGAGCTGTTTTTT.

This clonotype appeared many times. The junction does not match germline at one end; this may be a read error. The V gene is TRBV6-5, the J gene TRBJ1-1; D unresolved. Germline values: CDR1 MNHEY, CDR2 SVGAGI. CDR3 size: 14 residues. In nucleotides, the CDR3 is TGTGCCAGCAGTTACTCAGGCGGGAACACTGGAGCTTTCTTT. The encoded protein is CASSYSGGNTGAFF.

In its sample, this clonotype was seen many times. V is TRBV7-9 and J is TRBJ1-1; 7 nucleotides match TRBD1. V lost 6 bases to trimming and J lost 4 bases; unmatched junction nucleotides: 8. The CDR3 consists of 14 residues. The germline gives CDR1 SEHNR, CDR2 FQNEAQ (reference sequence). The DNA of the CDR3 is TGTGCCAGCAGGCGTGGGGACAGCATCACTGAAGCTTTCTTT. This encodes CASRRGDSITEAFF. Complete variable domain (other parts from reference TRBV7-9 and TRBJ1-1): DTGVSQNPRHKITKRGQNVTFRCDPISEHNRLYWYRQTLGQGPEFLTYFQNEAQLEKSRLLSDRFSAERPKGSFSTLEIQRTEQGDSAMYLCASRRGDSITEAFFGQGTRLTVV.

This clonotype was counted ten times or more. V and J are TRBV5-1 and TRBJ1-1, with D possibly TRBD1 on 5 matching bases. Trimming cost V 3 bases and J 0 bases, with 12 bases left between them. Germline V gene lookup returns CDR1 SGHRS and CDR2 YFSETQ. CDR3 size: 15 residues. The CDR3, as DNA: TGCGCCAGCAGCTGGGACGGGGTCATGAACACTGAAGCTTTCTTT. Protein: CASSWDGVMNTEAFF.

Note on this clonotype: A much bigger clone sits one base away, suggesting this may be a read error. The chain couples TRBV7-8 to TRBJ2-5; weak D call: TRBD2 (5 bases). The CDR3 has 16 residues. CDR1 and CDR2 from the germline V gene are SGHVS and FQNEAQ. This CDR3 reads CVSSLGSGEARETQYF. The CDR3 nucleotides are TGTGTCAGCAGCTTAGGTTCCGGGGAAGCGAGGGAGACCCAGTACTTC.

The chain joins TRBV10-2 to TRBJ2-7, with 11 bases matching TRBD2. J was trimmed by 5 bases and V by 5 bases; bases with no gene match: 5. CDR3 length: 14 residues. CDR1 is WSHSY, CDR2 SAAADI, per germline. The CDR3, as DNA: TGCGCCAGCAGTACCGGGACTAGCGGAAACGAGCAGTACTTC. It yields the protein CASSTGTSGNEQYF.

The sample holds many counts of this clonotype. The chain links TRBV11-1 to TRBJ2-7, with D possibly TRBD1 on 5 matching bases. This CDR3 spans 16 amino acids. Germline V gene data show CDR1 as SGHAT and CDR2 as FQDESV (reference sequence). Trimming took off 5 bases at V and 2 bases at J, with 19 bases between the two ends. DNA for the CDR3: TGTGCCAGCAGCCAGTCGACAGCCCTCAACCCCTACGAGCAGTACTTC. This codes for CASSQSTALNPYEQYF.

This clonotype was observed many times. The rearrangement joins TRBV15 to TRBJ1-3; D gene ambiguous. Per the germline V gene, CDR1 is LNHNV and CDR2 is YYDKDF (reference sequence). V lost 1 base and J 4 bases, leaving 17 bases between the germline ends. The CDR3 is 17 amino acids. CDR3 protein: CATSRGPVWAGGNTIYF. In nucleotides, the CDR3 is TGTGCCACCAGCAGAGGTCCAGTCTGGGCGGGAGGAAACACCATATATTTT.

V is TRBV30 and J is TRBJ2-5; D is possibly TRBD1 or TRBD2 (5 bases each). CDR1 is GTSNPN and CDR2 is SVGIG in the germline V gene (reference sequence). The V end was cut by 5 bases, the J end by 1 base, with 5 bases between. The CDR3 has 11 residues. In DNA form, the CDR3 reads TGTGCCTGGGGGACCCAAGAGACCCAGTACTTC. This gives the protein CAWGTQETQYF.

This clonotype was seen a handful of times. CDR3 residues: CASGRTSSGWELFF. In DNA, the CDR3 is TGTGCCAGCGGCCGGACTAGCAGTGGGTGGGAGCTGTTTTTT. The V call is TRBV3-1, the J call TRBJ2-2; the match to TRBD2 covers 8 bases. V trimming: 8 bases; J trimming: 9 bases; junction bases outside the gene matches: 11. Germline V gene lookup returns CDR1 LGHDT and CDR2 YNNKEL (reference sequence). The CDR3 sequence is 14 residues long.